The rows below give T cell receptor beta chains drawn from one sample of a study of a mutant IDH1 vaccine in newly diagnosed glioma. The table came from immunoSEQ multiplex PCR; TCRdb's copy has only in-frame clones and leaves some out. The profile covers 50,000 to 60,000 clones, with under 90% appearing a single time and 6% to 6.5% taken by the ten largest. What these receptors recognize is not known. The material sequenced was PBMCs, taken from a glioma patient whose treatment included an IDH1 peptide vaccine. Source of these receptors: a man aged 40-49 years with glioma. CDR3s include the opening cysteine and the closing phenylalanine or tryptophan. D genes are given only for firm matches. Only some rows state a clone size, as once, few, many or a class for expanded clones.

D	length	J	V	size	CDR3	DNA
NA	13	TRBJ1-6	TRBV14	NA	CASSPGMSSPLHF	TGTGCCAGCAGCCCTGGCATGAGTTCACCCCTCCACTTT
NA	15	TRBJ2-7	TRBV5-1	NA	CASSLNVGSSYEQYF	TGCGCCAGCAGCTTGAACGTGGGAAGCTCCTACGAGCAGTACTTC
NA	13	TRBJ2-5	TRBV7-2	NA	CASSSRHQETQYF	TGTGCCAGCAGCTCGCGACACCAAGAGACCCAGTACTTC
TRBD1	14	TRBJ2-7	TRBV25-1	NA	CASSDWGQSYEQYF	TGTGCCAGCAGTGACTGGGGACAGAGTTACGAGCAGTACTTC
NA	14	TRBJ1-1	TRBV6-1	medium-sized	CASSHGTMNTEAFF	TGTGCCAGCAGTCACGGGACAATGAACACTGAAGCTTTCTTT
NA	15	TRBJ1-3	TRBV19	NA	CASEGWVFSGNTIYF	TGTGCCAGCGAAGGTTGGGTCTTCTCTGGAAACACCATATATTTT
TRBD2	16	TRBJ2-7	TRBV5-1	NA	CASGSGSGGASNEQYF	TGCGCCAGCGGCTCGGGAAGCGGGGGGGCGAGCAACGAGCAGTACTTC
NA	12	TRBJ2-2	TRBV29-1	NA	CSGTIPAGELFF	TGCAGCGGGACAATACCGGCCGGGGAGCTGTTTTTT
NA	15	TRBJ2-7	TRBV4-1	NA	CASSQQPGHLDEQYF	TGCGCCAGCAGCCAACAACCGGGACACCTTGACGAGCAGTACTTC
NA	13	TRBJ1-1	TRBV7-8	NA	CASSPTRNTEAFF	TGTGCCAGCAGTCCCACAAGGAACACTGAAGCTTTCTTT
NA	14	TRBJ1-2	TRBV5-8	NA	CASSLRGEGYGYTF	TGTGCCAGCAGCTTACGGGGAGAGGGCTATGGCTACACCTTC
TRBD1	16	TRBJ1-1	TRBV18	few	CASSVDRGKSNTEAFF	TGTGCCAGCTCCGTCGACAGGGGGAAATCGAACACTGAAGCTTTCTTT
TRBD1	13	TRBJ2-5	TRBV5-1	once	CASGSDRVETQYF	TGCGCCAGCGGATCAGACAGGGTTGAGACCCAGTACTTC
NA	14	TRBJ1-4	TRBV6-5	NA	CASSYGGRSEKLFF	TGTGCCAGCAGTTACGGCGGGAGGTCTGAAAAACTGTTTTTT
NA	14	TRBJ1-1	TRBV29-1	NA	CSADGWVTNTEAFF	TGCAGCGCCGACGGCTGGGTTACGAACACTGAAGCTTTCTTT
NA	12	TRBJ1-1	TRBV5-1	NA	CASSLVRGEAFF	TGCGCCAGCAGCTTGGTTCGGGGCGAAGCTTTCTTT
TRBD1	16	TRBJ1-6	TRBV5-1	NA	CASSIGQGAYNSPLHF	TGCGCCAGCAGCATAGGACAGGGGGCCTATAATTCACCCCTCCACTTT
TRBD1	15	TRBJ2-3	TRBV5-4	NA	CASSHGTGGADTQYF	TGTGCCAGCAGCCACGGGACAGGGGGCGCAGATACGCAGTATTTT
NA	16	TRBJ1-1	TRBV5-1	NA	CASSLPLETPNTEAFF	TGCGCCAGCAGCTTGCCCCTGGAGACACCGAACACTGAAGCTTTCTTT
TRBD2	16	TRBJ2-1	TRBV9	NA	CASSVGASGTYNEQFF	TGTGCCAGCAGCGTAGGGGCTAGCGGGACATACAATGAGCAGTTCTTC
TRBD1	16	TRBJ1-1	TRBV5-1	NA	CASSPPWTGPNTEAFF	TGCGCCAGCAGCCCACCATGGACAGGCCCCAACACTGAAGCTTTCTTT
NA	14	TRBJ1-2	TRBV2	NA	CASSEVKDNYGYTF	TGTGCCAGCAGTGAAGTGAAAGATAACTATGGCTACACCTTC
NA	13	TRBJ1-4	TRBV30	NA	CAWSVLNNEKLFF	TGTGCCTGGAGTGTCCTTAATAATGAAAAACTGTTTTTT
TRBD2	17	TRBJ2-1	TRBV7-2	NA	CASSLVGGSLSYNEQFF	TGTGCCAGCAGCTTAGTGGGGGGGTCCCTCTCCTACAATGAGCAGTTCTTC
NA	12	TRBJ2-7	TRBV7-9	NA	CASTLLVGEQYF	TGTGCCAGCACACTACTAGTCGGCGAGCAGTACTTC
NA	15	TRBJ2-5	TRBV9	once	CASSVDASVVETQYF	TGTGCCAGCAGCGTAGACGCTAGCGTAGTGGAGACCCAGTACTTC
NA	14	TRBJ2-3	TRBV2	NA	CASIEPAGTDTQYF	TGTGCCAGCATTGAGCCCGCGGGCACAGATACGCAGTATTTT
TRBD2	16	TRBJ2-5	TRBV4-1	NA	CASSQGGLAGLETQYF	TGCGCCAGCAGCCAAGGGGGACTAGCGGGGTTGGAGACCCAGTACTTC
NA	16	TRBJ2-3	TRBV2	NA	CASSEAPGASTDTQYF	TGTGCCAGCAGTGAAGCCCCGGGGGCCTCCACAGATACGCAGTATTTT
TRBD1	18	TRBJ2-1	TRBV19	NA	CAIAPGQGPLSSYNEQFF	TGTGCCATCGCGCCGGGACAGGGTCCCCTTAGCTCCTACAATGAGCAGTTCTTC
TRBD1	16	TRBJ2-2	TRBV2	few	CASTLPRTGGAGELFF	TGTGCCAGCACTCTACCCAGGACAGGGGGCGCCGGGGAGCTGTTTTTT
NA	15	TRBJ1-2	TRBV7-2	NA	CASSSNRAAPNGYTF	TGTGCCAGCAGCTCCAATCGCGCGGCCCCGAATGGCTACACCTTC
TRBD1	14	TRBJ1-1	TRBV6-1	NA	CASSKGQPNTEAFF	TGTGCCAGCAGTAAGGGACAGCCGAACACTGAAGCTTTCTTT
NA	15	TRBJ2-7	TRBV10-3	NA	CAISEGGPLRDEQYF	TGTGCCATCAGTGAGGGCGGCCCCCTGCGGGACGAGCAGTACTTC
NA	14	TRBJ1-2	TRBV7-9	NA	CASSLGGWDYGYTF	TGTGCCAGCAGCTTAGGGGGATGGGACTATGGCTACACCTTC
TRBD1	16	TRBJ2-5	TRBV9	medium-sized	CASSAPTGGKRETQYF	TGTGCCAGCAGCGCGCCGACAGGGGGCAAGAGGGAGACCCAGTACTTC
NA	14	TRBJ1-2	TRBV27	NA	CASSLLGGLRGYTF	TGTGCCAGCAGCCTCTTGGGGGGTCTGAGGGGCTACACCTTC
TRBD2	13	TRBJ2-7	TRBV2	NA	CASSGTSVNEQYF	TGTGCCAGCAGTGGGACTAGCGTCAACGAGCAGTACTTC
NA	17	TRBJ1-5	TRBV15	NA	CATSRAGGGRASQPQHF	TGTGCCACCAGCAGAGCGGGGGGAGGCAGGGCATCCCAGCCCCAGCATTTT
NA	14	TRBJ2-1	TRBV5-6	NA	CASSLTDGYNEQFF	TGTGCCAGCAGCTTGACCGACGGATACAATGAGCAGTTCTTC
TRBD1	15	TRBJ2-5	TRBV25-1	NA	CASSDPGQGQETQYF	TGTGCCAGCAGTGACCCCGGACAGGGACAAGAGACCCAGTACTTC
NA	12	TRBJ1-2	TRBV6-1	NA	CASTRDSYGYTF	TGTGCCAGCACTCGAGACAGCTATGGCTACACCTTC
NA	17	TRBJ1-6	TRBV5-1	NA	CASSLGGTSSYNSPLHF	TGCGCCAGCAGCTTGGGGGGGACGAGCTCCTATAATTCACCCCTCCACTTT
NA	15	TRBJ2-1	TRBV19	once	CASSTLALEYNEQFF	TGTGCCAGTAGTACACTAGCACTCGAGTACAATGAGCAGTTCTTC
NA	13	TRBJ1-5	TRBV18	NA	CASSLDSNQPQHF	TGTGCCAGCTCTTTAGATAGCAATCAGCCCCAGCATTTT
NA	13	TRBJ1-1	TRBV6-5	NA	CASHRGRGTEAFF	TGTGCCAGCCACCGCGGGAGAGGCACTGAAGCTTTCTTT
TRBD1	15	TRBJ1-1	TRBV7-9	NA	CASTPVSGGGTEAFF	TGTGCCAGCACCCCGGTATCAGGGGGAGGGACTGAAGCTTTCTTT
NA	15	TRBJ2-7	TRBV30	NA	CAWRRTDSHPYEQYF	TGTGCCTGGAGACGGACCGACTCACACCCCTACGAGCAGTACTTC
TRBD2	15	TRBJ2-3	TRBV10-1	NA	CASSPGTSGRDTQYF	TGCGCCAGCAGCCCGGGGACTAGCGGGAGAGATACGCAGTATTTT
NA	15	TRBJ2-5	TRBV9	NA	CASSVEGTPGQTQYF	TGTGCCAGCAGCGTAGAGGGGACCCCTGGTCAGACCCAGTACTTC
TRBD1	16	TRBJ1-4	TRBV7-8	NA	CASSFRQGETNEKLFF	TGTGCCAGCAGCTTTCGACAGGGGGAAACTAATGAAAAACTGTTTTTT
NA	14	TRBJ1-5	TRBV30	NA	CAWSVLTGNQPQHF	TGTGCCTGGAGTGTACTGACAGGCAATCAGCCCCAGCATTTT
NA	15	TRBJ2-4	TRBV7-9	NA	CASSLFSAAKNIQYF	TGTGCCAGCAGCTTATTCTCTGCGGCCAAAAACATTCAGTACTTC
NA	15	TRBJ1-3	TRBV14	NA	CASSQGGFSGNTIYF	TGTGCCAGCAGCCAAGGGGGGTTTTCTGGAAACACCATATATTTT
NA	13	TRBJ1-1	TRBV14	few	CASSQDKATKAFF	TGTGCCAGCAGCCAAGATAAAGCGACGAAAGCTTTCTTT
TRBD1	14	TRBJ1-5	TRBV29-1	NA	CSVLTGFSNQPQHF	TGCAGCGTTCTGACAGGGTTTAGCAATCAGCCCCAGCATTTT
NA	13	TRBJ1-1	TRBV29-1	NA	CSVVRTMNTEAFF	TGCAGCGTTGTCCGGACTATGAACACTGAAGCTTTCTTT
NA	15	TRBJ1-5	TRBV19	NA	CASSRSTGGNQPQHF	TGTGCCAGTAGTCGCTCCACAGGAGGCAATCAGCCCCAGCATTTT
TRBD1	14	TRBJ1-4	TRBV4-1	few	CASSQQGAGEKLFF	TGCGCCAGCAGCCAACAGGGGGCGGGAGAAAAACTGTTTTTT